Many counts were recorded for the clone carrying this TCR beta chain. This CDR3 is 15 amino acids long. Germline V CDR1 and CDR2: SEHNR, FQNEAQ (reference sequence). The V gene lost 6 bases and the J gene lost 2 bases, with 14 bases spanning the gap. This sample stems from a study of CD8+CD57+ T cells in acquired aplastic anemia. It was genomic DNA that served as the template for profiling TCR beta VDJ and CDR3. MiXCR, applied by TCRdb to the reads, yields one record per CDR3 protein. The table records about 180,000 distinct CDR3 sequences, 45% to 60% of them present only once. Sequenced patients had shown CD8+CD57+ cell expansion by flow cytometry.

The V call is TRBV7-9, the J call TRBJ2-1, with a weak D call TRBD1 (6 bases). Sequencing used sorted CD4+, CD8+, or CD8+CD57+ T cells (not recorded which) from PBMCs. The sequence was obtained from a human donor with aplastic anemia. The CDR3 region is CASRTQGTPYNEQFF. In DNA, the CDR3 is TGTGCCAGCAGAACACAGGGCACACCCTACAATGAGCAGTTCTTC. The entire variable domain, with the rest obtained from reference TRBV7-9 and TRBJ2-1, is as follows: DTGVSQNPRHKITKRGQNVTFRCDPISEHNRLYWYRQTLGQGPEFLTYFQNEAQLEKSRLLSDRFSAERPKGSFSTLEIQRTEQGDSAMYLCASRTQGTPYNEQFFGPGTRLTVL.